This TCR beta chain was sequenced for a study of cytomegalovirus exposure and HLA in healthy donors. The overall study: The 90 to 150 validation repertoires used the same platform as the 550 to 750 first-cohort repertoires, a later analysis reported.

Libraries were prepared by immunoSEQ multiplex PCR; TCRdb keeps only in-frame clonotypes and omits some of them. The sample includes some 170,000 clones, 70% to 90% seen only once; the top ten take approximately 2.2%. This clone has more than one count but fewer than ten. Its specificity is not known. Regarding the study as a whole: Among the CMV-associated chains, a few were confirmed in vitro as specific for CMV antigens. Rarity marked most TCR sequences, yet some public TCRs occurred in many donors. In the roughly 120 validation repertoires, a later analysis found that first-cohort TCR clusters tended to co-occur.

Germline V gene lookup returns CDR1 MNHEY and CDR2 SMNVEV (reference sequence). Trimming cost V 5 bases and J 0 bases; bases outside gene matches: 9. This CDR3 contains 16 residues. The source is a woman aged 18 to 35 in good health and CMV-seronegative. Sequenced: PBMCs. This chain links TRBV27 with TRBJ2-7; 8 positions match TRBD1. The CDR3 nucleotides are TGTGCCAGCAGTCCCCAGGGGGCGGATAGCTCCTACGAGCAGTACTTC. Translated, it gives CASSPQGADSSYEQYF.